This T cell receptor (beta chain) was retrieved from a study of spatial heterogeneity in lung cancer. The time point here: sample taken at primary tumor resection. Extraction of whole RNA from tumor, nontumor lung or frozen PBMC preceded unsorted sequencing. This clonotype was recorded at least ten times. Every molecule of TCR cDNA had its own unique molecular identifier. A single record per CDR3 protein comes from TCRdb applying MiXCR to the 5' RACE reads. The sample includes tens of thousands of distinct CDR3 sequences, 6.5% to 8% of them seen just once. The clonotype was recovered from a female donor with early-stage non-small cell lung cancer. The sample consisted of PBMCs, taken at surgery.

The CDR3 reads CSVLADGYGYTF. In DNA form, the CDR3 reads TGCAGCGTTTTGGCAGACGGGTATGGCTACACCTTC. The V call is TRBV29-1, the J call TRBJ1-2; D is unresolved. CDR3 length: 12 amino acids. V lost 5 bases to trimming and J lost 5 bases, with 12 bases between them. From germline, CDR1 is SQVTM and CDR2 ANQGSEA.